One and the same sample provided the 6 T cell receptor beta chains below, sequenced in a study of technical replicates of blood from a few donors. Libraries were prepared by immunoSEQ multiplex PCR; TCRdb keeps only in-frame clonotypes and omits some of them. Among over 90,000 clones listed, approximately 96% were seen once. Sample: T cells isolated from PBMCs. The receptors were gathered from a human donor in good health.

The DNA of the CDR3 is TGTGCCATCAGTGAGTCGAACAGGGGCAATCAGCCCCAGCATTTT. As protein: CAISESNRGNQPQHF. The chain has TRBV10-3 and TRBJ1-5; a weak D match, TRBD1 (6 bases). V was cut by 0 bases and J by 2 bases, with 8 bases left in between. Germline V gene lookup returns CDR1 ENHRY and CDR2 SYGVKD. The CDR3 runs to 15 residues.

The rearrangement uses TRBV20-1 and TRBJ2-7, with D perhaps TRBD1 (5 bases). The CDR3 spans 11 residues. The germline V gene encodes CDR1 DFQATT and CDR2 SNEGSKA (reference sequence). V dropped 3 bases and J dropped 2 bases, with 5 bases sitting between them. The CDR3 reads CSARGPYEQYF. The CDR3 DNA sequence: TGCAGTGCTAGGGGGCCCTACGAGCAGTACTTC.

The V gene is TRBV4-1, the J gene TRBJ2-1; TRBD1 is a possible D gene (7 bases). Germline CDR1 MGHRA, CDR2 YSYEKL. The V end lost 4 bases, the J end lost 4 bases, and 14 bases lay between the germline ends. The CDR3 has 15 residues. The CDR3 is CASSPGRGAYNEQFF. The CDR3 DNA follows: TGCGCCAGCAGCCCGGGCAGGGGGGCTTACAATGAGCAGTTCTTC.

The chain joins TRBV10-3 to TRBJ1-2; no clear D gene. This CDR3 comprises 13 residues. Trimming stripped 6 bases from V and 4 bases from J, with 12 bases between. The germline gives CDR1 ENHRY, CDR2 SYGVKD. The CDR3 spells CAIRDSTSYGYTF. For the CDR3, the DNA is TGTGCCATCAGAGATAGCACCAGCTATGGCTACACCTTC.

Turning to this clone: The same CDR3 is also encoded by other DNA sequences in this sample. This sequence joins TRBV5-6 and TRBJ2-2; 7 bases are shared with TRBD2. The germline gives CDR1 SGHDT, CDR2 YYEEEE. With V trimmed by 2 bases and J by 1 base, 11 bases remained unmatched. The CDR3 has 18 residues. CDR3 sequence reads: CASSLGTMLERNTGELFF. In DNA form, the CDR3 reads TGTGCCAGCAGCTTAGGGACTATGTTGGAACGGAACACCGGGGAGCTGTTTTTT.

This clone was seen once. The chain uses TRBV28 and TRBJ2-7; no clear D gene. This CDR3 comprises 13 residues. With 7 bases removed from V and 0 bases from J, the gap between germline ends came to 10 bases. Germline CDR1 MDHEN, CDR2 SYDVKM. The CDR3 DNA follows: TGTGCCAGCATCCATAAGAGCTCCTACGAGCAGTACTTC. It specifies CASIHKSSYEQYF.